The TCR beta chain described here comes from a study of blood T cell repertoires in COVID-19. The wider study: Sites in the United States, Italy and Spain provided acute and convalescent COVID-19 samples. PBMCs, B-cell-depleted T cells, or T cells provided the cDNA or gDNA that made up the material.

The CDR3 covers 14 residues. As handled by the study authors: Using reference gene primer amplification, nucleated cell counts were estimated. Assay: immunoSEQ multiplex PCR; the TCRdb copy retains only in-frame clones and omits some. The V and J calls and clone size were taken over from that table, and D and trimming were inferred from the DNA. This table holds around 180,000 clones, roughly 88% found once. What was sequenced was peripheral blood. This sequence originates from a woman aged 25-40 years with acute or convalescent COVID-19. V usage is TRBV7-5 and J usage is TRBJ2-5; the D call TRBD2 from the table was never checked on the DNA. TRBV7-5 is noted as a pseudogene. Here the CDR3 reads CARSFSGSQETQYF. For the CDR3, the DNA is TGTGCCAGAAGCTTCTCGGGTAGCCAAGAGACCCAGTACTTC.